These 15 T cell receptor beta chains originate from one sample sequenced in a study of blood T cell repertoires in COVID-19. Sequenced by immunoSEQ multiplex PCR; TCRdb stores in-frame clones only, minus some. The repertoire holds some 240,000 clones, with roughly 80% as singletons. The sample comprised PBMCs or T cells enriched from blood (not recorded which). All receptors derive from a man aged 25-45 years with acute COVID-19.

Here the CDR3 DNA reads TGTGCCATCAGTGATGAGATGAGAGGGAATCAGCCCCAGCATTTT. Translated: CAISDEMRGNQPQHF. The chain uses TRBV10-3 and TRBJ1-5, with D unclear. Trimming pared 3 bases from V and 4 bases from J, leaving 13 bases between. The CDR3 covers 15 residues. Germline V gives CDR1 ENHRY, CDR2 SYGVKD.

The gene calls are TRBV19 and TRBJ1-5; D gene uncertain. Trimming pared 10 bases from V and 2 bases from J, leaving 12 bases between. CDR1 and CDR2 from the germline V gene are LNHDA and SQIVND (reference sequence). The CDR3 has 13 amino acids. CDR3 DNA: TGTGCCATCTCAGACTTTGGCAATCAGCCCCAGCATTTT. This translates into CAISDFGNQPQHF.

The chain links TRBV13 to TRBJ1-2; a weak D match, TRBD1 (5 bases). V dropped 8 bases and J dropped 1 base, with 11 bases sitting between them. This CDR3 is built from 13 residues. Germline assignment: CDR1 PRHDT and CDR2 FYEKMQ (reference sequence). CDR3 nucleotide sequence: TGTGCCAGCGCACAGGACCTTAACTATGGCTACACCTTC. Protein product: CASAQDLNYGYTF.

This sequence joins TRBV27 and TRBJ2-2; maybe TRBD1 (5 bases). CDR1 is MNHEY and CDR2 is SMNVEV in the germline V gene (reference sequence). V was clipped by 6 bases and J by 5 bases, with 7 bases between them. The CDR3 extends over 12 amino acids. The CDR3 region has the DNA TGTGCCAGCAGATCAGGGACCGGGGAGCTGTTTTTT. It specifies CASRSGTGELFF.

The rearrangement links TRBV28 to TRBJ2-3; TRBD1 matches 8 bases. CDR3 length: 17 amino acids. Trimming took 5 bases from V and 3 from J; bases not matched to a gene: 13. The germline V gene has CDR1 MDHEN and CDR2 SYDVKM. This CDR3 is CASSPIGTGSRTDTQYF. CDR3 DNA: TGTGCCAGCAGTCCTATAGGGACAGGTTCTAGGACAGATACGCAGTATTTT.

Points on this clone: The junction does not match germline at one end; this may be a read error. The chain couples TRBV5-1 to TRBJ2-2, with 9 bases identical to TRBD2. In germline, CDR1 is SGHRS, CDR2 YFSETQ. The CDR3 consists of 13 residues. The CDR3 spells CASTGLALRELFF. The DNA of the CDR3 is TGTGCCAGCACGGGACTAGCCCTCCGGGAGCTGTTTTTT.

The chain carries TRBV7-2 and TRBJ1-4; 9 bases agree with TRBD1. The V and J ends lost 3 bases and 5 bases, in that order; junction bases with no gene match: 1. From germline, CDR1 is SGHTA and CDR2 FQGNSA. The CDR3 contains 14 residues. The CDR3 nucleotides read TGTGCCAGCAGCTTGGACAGGGGAAATGAAAAACTGTTTTTT. It translates to CASSLDRGNEKLFF.

The gene calls are TRBV5-1 and TRBJ1-2; possibly TRBD1 for D (6 bases). Germline CDR1 is SGHRS and CDR2 is YFSETQ. The CDR3 extends over 16 amino acids. V gave up 3 bases and J gave up 8 bases, with 23 bases separating them. The CDR3 sequence: CASSSQDRKQGEGYTF. The CDR3 DNA sequence: TGCGCCAGCAGCTCGCAAGACAGAAAACAGGGTGAAGGCTACACCTTC. The variable domain in full, with the rest retrieved from reference TRBV5-1 and TRBJ1-2, is KAGVTQTPRYLIKTRGQQVTLSCSPISGHRSVSWYQQTPGQGLQFLFEYFSETQRNKGNFPGRFSGRQFSNSRSEMNVSTLELGDSALYLCASSSQDRKQGEGYTFGSGTRLTVV.

This clone was counted a single time. J is TRBJ2-3 and V is TRBV9; TRBD2 matches at 8 bases. V trimming: 4 bases; J trimming: 4 bases; junction bases outside the gene matches: 11. This CDR3 is built from 16 residues. Germline V gives CDR1 SGDLS, CDR2 YYNGEE. The CDR3 nucleotides are TGTGCCAGCAGCCCCGGCAGCGGGAGTTTCTCAGATACGCAGTATTTT. It specifies CASSPGSGSFSDTQYF.

This clone showed up many times. This chain links TRBV2 with TRBJ1-1; D is possibly TRBD1 (5 bases). Germline V CDR1 and CDR2: SNHLY, FYNNEI. Trimming removed 2 bases from V and 1 base from J, with 5 bases in between. The CDR3 runs to 13 residues. CDR3 DNA sequence: TGTGCCAGCAGTGAACAGGGGAACACTGAAGCTTTCTTT. Protein sequence: CASSEQGNTEAFF.

CDR3 amino acids: CASSQPGGYTEAFF. DNA of the CDR3: TGTGCCAGCTCTCAGCCCGGGGGGTACACTGAAGCTTTCTTT. The rearrangement joins TRBV18 to TRBJ1-1, with a weak D call TRBD1 (5 bases). V shed 6 bases and J shed 3 bases, with 14 bases lying between them. The CDR3 contains 14 residues. Germline-derived CDR1 and CDR2 are KGHSH and LQKENI.

The chain has TRBV6-2 or TRBV6-3 and TRBJ2-3; 9 nucleotides line up with TRBD1. The germline V gene has CDR1 MNHEY and CDR2 SVGEGT. The CDR3 is 15 residues long. V trimming: 4 bases; J trimming: 3 bases; junction bases outside the gene matches: 5. The CDR3 nucleotides are TGTGCCAGCAGTTCCCGACAGGGGGGTACAGATACGCAGTATTTT. Residues: CASSSRQGGTDTQYF.

The CDR3 region has the DNA TGTGCCAGCAGCTTAAGAGTACAGGGAGAAGCTTTCTTT. This translates into CASSLRVQGEAFF. This chain uses TRBV7-3 with TRBJ1-1; maybe TRBD1 (6 bases). Germline V gene data show CDR1 as SGHTA and CDR2 as FQGTGA. CDR3 length equals 13 residues. V was cut by 1 base and J by 8 bases, with 11 bases left in between.

This sequence joins TRBV9 and TRBJ1-3; no clear D. Germline lookup yields CDR1 SGDLS and CDR2 YYNGEE. This CDR3 has 15 residues. V gave up 4 bases and J gave up 2 bases, with 13 bases separating them. The CDR3 spells CASSPLGGPGNTIYF. CDR3 sequence (DNA): TGTGCCAGCAGCCCCCTAGGAGGACCTGGAAACACCATATATTTT. Full variable domain (outside the CDR3, taken from reference TRBV9 and TRBJ1-3): DSGVTQTPKHLITATGQRVTLRCSPRSGDLSVYWYQQSLDQGLQFLIQYYNGEERAKGNILERFSAQQFPDLHSELNLSSLELGDSALYFCASSPLGGPGNTIYFGEGSWLTVV.

The chain joins TRBV6-5 to TRBJ1-5; TRBD1 aligns across 9 bases. V lost 10 bases and J lost 8; bases outside the gene matches: 6. From germline, CDR1 is MNHEY and CDR2 SVGAGI. The CDR3 is made up of 12 amino acids. The CDR3 DNA follows: TGTGCCACCTCGACAGGGGGAGAGCCCCAGCATTTT. Translation: CATSTGGEPQHF.